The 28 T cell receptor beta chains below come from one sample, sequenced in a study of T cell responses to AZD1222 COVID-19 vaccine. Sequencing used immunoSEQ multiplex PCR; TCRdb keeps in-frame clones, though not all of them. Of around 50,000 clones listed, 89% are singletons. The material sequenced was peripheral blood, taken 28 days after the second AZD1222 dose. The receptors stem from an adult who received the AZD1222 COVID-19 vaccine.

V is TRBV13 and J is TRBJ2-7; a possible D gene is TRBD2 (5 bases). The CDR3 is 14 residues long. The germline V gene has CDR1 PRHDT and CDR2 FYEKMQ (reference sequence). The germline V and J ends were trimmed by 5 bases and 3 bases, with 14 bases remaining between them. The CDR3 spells CASSPEGRNYEQYF. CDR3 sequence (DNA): TGTGCCAGCAGCCCAGAGGGTAGAAACTACGAGCAGTACTTC.

In nucleotides, the CDR3 is TGTGCCAGCAGCCTCCTACTCCGAAACAGGGGTACAGATACGCAGTATTTT. Protein product: CASSLLLRNRGTDTQYF. V usage is TRBV5-4 and J usage is TRBJ2-3; 7 positions match TRBD1. J gave up 3 bases and V 4 bases, and 14 bases lay outside the gene matches. The CDR3 spans 17 residues. Germline V gene sequence: CDR1 SGHNT, CDR2 YYREEE (reference sequence).

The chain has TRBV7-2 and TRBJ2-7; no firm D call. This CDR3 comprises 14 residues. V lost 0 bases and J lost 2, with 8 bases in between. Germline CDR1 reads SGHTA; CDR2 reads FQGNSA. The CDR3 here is CASSLAADTYEQYF. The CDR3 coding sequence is TGTGCCAGCAGCTTAGCGGCAGACACCTACGAGCAGTACTTC.

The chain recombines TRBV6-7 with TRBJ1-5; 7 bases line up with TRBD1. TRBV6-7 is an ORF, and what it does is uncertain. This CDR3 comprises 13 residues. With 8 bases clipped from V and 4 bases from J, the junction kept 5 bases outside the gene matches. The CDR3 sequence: CASPDRPNQPQHF. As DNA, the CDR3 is TGTGCCAGCCCGGACAGGCCAAATCAGCCCCAGCATTTT.

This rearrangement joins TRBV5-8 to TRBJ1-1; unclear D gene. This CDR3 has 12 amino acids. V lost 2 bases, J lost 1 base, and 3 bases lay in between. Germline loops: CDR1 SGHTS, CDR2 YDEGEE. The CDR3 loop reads CASSLQNTEAFF. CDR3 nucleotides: TGTGCCAGCAGCTTACAGAACACTGAAGCTTTCTTT.

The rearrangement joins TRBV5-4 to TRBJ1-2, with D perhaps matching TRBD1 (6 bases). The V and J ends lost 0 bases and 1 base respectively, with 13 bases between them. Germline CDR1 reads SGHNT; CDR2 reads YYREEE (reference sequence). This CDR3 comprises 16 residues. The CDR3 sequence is CASSLEGGRSNYGYTF. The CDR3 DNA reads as TGTGCCAGCAGCTTGGAGGGGGGACGAAGTAACTATGGCTACACCTTC.

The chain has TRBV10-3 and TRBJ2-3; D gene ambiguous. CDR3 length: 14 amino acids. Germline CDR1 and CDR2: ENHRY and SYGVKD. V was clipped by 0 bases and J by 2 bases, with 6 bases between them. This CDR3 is CAISESTTTDTQYF. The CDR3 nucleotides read TGTGCCATCAGTGAGTCGACCACCACAGATACGCAGTATTTT.

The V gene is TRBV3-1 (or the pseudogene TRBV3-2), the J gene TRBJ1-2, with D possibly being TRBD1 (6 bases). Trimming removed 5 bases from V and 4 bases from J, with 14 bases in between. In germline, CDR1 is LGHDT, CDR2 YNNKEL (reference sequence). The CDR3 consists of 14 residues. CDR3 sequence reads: CASSSRGGSYGYTF. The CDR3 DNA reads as TGTGCCAGCAGCAGCAGGGGTGGTTCCTATGGCTACACCTTC.

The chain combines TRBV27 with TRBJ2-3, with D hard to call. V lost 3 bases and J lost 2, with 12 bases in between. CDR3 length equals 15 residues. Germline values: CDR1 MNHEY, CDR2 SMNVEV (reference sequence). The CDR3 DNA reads TGTGCCAGCAGTTTGACGAACTGGGACACAGATACGCAGTATTTT. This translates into CASSLTNWDTDTQYF.

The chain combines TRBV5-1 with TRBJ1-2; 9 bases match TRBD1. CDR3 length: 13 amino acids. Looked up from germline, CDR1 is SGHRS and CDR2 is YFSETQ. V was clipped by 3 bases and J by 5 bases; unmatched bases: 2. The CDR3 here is CASSSGQGYGYTF. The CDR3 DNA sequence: TGCGCCAGCAGCTCCGGACAGGGGTATGGCTACACCTTC. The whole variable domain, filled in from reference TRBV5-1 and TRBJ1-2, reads KAGVTQTPRYLIKTRGQQVTLSCSPISGHRSVSWYQQTPGQGLQFLFEYFSETQRNKGNFPGRFSGRQFSNSRSEMNVSTLELGDSALYLCASSSGQGYGYTFGSGTRLTVV.

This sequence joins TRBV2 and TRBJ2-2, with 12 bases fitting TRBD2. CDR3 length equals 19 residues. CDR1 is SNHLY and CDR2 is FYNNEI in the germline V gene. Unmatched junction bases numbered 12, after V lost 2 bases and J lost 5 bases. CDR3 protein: CASSESLNPLAGGTGELFF. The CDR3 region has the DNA TGTGCCAGCAGTGAATCCTTAAATCCACTAGCGGGAGGAACCGGGGAGCTGTTTTTT.

The CDR3 sequence is CASSPGTSTNEKLFF. DNA for the CDR3: TGTGCCAGTAGCCCCGGGACATCAACTAATGAAAAACTGTTTTTT. The chain is built from TRBV19 and TRBJ1-4, with D perhaps TRBD1 (6 bases). V lost 6 bases to trimming and J lost 0 bases, with 11 bases between them. This CDR3 region has 15 residues. Germline V gene lookup returns CDR1 LNHDA and CDR2 SQIVND (reference sequence).

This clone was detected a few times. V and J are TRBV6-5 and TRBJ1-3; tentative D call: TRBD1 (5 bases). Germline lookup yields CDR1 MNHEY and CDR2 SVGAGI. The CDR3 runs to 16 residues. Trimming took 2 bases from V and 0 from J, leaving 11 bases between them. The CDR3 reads CASSYTADNSGNTIYF. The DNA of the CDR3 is TGTGCCAGCAGTTACACTGCGGACAACTCTGGAAACACCATATATTTT.

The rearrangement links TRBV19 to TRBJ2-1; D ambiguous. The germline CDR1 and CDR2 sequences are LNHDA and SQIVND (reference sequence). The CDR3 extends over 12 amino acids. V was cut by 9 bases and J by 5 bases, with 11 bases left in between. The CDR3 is CASKKRDNEQFF. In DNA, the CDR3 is TGTGCCAGCAAAAAAAGGGACAATGAGCAGTTCTTC.

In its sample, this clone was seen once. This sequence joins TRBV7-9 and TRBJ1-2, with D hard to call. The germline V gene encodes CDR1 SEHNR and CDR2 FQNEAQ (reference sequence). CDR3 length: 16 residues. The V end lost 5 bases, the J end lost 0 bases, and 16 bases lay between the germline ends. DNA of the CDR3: TGTGCCAGCAGCACCATAATGGCAGAAGCTAACTATGGCTACACCTTC. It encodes CASSTIMAEANYGYTF.

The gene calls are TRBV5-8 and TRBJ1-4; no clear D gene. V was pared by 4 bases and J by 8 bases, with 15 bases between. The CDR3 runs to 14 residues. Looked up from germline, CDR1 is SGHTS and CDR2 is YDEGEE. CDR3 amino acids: CASSPAGSYEKLFF. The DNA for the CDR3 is TGTGCCAGCAGCCCGGCGGGGTCCTACGAAAAACTGTTTTTT.

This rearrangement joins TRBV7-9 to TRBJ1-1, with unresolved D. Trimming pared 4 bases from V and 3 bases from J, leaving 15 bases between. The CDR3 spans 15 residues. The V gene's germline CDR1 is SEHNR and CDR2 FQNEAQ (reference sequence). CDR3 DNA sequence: TGTGCCAGCAGCTCTGAAGTTATTAGGGACACTGAAGCTTTCTTT. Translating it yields CASSSEVIRDTEAFF.

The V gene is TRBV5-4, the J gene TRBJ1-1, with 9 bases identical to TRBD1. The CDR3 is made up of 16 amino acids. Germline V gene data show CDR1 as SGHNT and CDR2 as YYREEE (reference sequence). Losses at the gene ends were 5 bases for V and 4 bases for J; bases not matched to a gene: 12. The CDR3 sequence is CASSSTGTGRGTEAFF. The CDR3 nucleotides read TGTGCCAGCAGTTCCACCGGGACAGGGCGGGGCACTGAAGCTTTCTTT.

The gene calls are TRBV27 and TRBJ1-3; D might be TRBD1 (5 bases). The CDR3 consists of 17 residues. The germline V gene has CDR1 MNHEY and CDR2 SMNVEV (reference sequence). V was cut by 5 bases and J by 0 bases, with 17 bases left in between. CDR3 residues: CASSRGAGPSSGNTIYF. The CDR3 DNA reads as TGTGCCAGCAGTCGAGGGGCAGGGCCAAGCTCTGGAAACACCATATATTTT.

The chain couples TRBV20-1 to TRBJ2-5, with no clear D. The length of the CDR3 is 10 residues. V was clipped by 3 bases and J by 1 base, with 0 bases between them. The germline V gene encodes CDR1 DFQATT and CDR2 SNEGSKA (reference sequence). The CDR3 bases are TGCAGTGCTAGCCAAGAGACCCAGTACTTC. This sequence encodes CSASQETQYF.

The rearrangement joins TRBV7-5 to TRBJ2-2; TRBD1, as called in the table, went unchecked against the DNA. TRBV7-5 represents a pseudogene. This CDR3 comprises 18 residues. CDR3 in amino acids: CVRSAGTGGAENTGELFF. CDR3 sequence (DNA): TGTGTCAGAAGCGCCGGGACAGGGGGCGCGGAGAACACCGGGGAGCTGTTTTTT.

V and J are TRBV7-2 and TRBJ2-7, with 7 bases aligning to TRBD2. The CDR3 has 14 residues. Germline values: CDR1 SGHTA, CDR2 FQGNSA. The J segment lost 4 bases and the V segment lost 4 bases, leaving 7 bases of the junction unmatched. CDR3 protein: CASSSTRGEYEQYF. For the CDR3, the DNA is TGTGCCAGCAGCTCCACCCGGGGGGAGTACGAGCAGTACTTC.

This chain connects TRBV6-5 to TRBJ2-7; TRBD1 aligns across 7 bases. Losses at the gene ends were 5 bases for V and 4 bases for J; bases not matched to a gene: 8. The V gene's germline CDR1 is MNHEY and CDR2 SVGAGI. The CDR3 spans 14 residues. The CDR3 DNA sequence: TGTGCCAGCAGTCGCCAGACAGGGATGTACGAGCAGTACTTC. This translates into CASSRQTGMYEQYF.

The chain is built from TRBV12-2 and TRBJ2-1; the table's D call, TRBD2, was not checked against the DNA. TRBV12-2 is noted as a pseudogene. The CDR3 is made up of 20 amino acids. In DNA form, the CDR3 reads TGTGCAAGTCGCTCCGACCTGTTGACTAGCTCGGGCGGGCCAAGCAATGAGCAGTTCTTC. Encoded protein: CASRSDLLTSSGGPSNEQFF.

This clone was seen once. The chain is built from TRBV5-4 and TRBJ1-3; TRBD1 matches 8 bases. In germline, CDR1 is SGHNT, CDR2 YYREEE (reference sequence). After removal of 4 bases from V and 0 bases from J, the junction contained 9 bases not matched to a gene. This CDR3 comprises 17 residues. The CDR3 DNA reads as TGTGCCAGCAGCCCACCCGGGACAGGTTCCTCTGGAAACACCATATATTTT. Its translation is CASSPPGTGSSGNTIYF.

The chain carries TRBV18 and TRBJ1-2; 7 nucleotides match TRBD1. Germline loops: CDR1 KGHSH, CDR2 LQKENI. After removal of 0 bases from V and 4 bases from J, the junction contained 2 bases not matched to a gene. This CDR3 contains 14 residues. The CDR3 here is CASSPPDRRYGYTF. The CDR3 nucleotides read TGTGCCAGCTCACCACCGGACAGGCGCTATGGCTACACCTTC.

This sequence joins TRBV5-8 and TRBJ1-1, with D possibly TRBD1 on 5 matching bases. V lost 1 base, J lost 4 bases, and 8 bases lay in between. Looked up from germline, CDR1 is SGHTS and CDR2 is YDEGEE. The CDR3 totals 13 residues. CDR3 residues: CASSLTGPTEAFF. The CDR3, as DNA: TGTGCCAGCAGCTTGACAGGTCCCACTGAAGCTTTCTTT.

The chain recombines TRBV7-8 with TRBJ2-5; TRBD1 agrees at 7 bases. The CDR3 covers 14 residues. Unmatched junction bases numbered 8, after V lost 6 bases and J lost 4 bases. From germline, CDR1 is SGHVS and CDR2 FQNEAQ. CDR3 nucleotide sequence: TGTGCCAGCAGTTTTACAGGGGTTGCAGAGACCCAGTACTTC. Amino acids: CASSFTGVAETQYF.